This T cell receptor beta chain was identified during a study of T cell changes during pregnancy in multiple sclerosis. The CDR3 spans 14 residues. Deletions cut 0 bases from V and 4 bases from J, with 9 bases between. Germline CDR1 reads WNHNN; CDR2 reads SYGVQD (reference sequence). Assay used: immunoSEQ multiplex PCR; TCRdb lists only in-frame clones, some missing. The sample includes about 17,000 clones, more than 75% of them seen just once. The sequence was collected from a female donor in good health, enrolled as a control in a pregnancy study. V usage is TRBV10-1 and J usage is TRBJ1-2; D is unresolved. The sequencing used CD8+ T cells from peripheral blood mononuclear cells, collected in the third trimester of pregnancy. The CDR3 region is CASSESGSFYGYTF. The CDR3 nucleotides are TGCGCCAGCAGTGAGTCGGGCAGCTTCTATGGCTACACCTTC.